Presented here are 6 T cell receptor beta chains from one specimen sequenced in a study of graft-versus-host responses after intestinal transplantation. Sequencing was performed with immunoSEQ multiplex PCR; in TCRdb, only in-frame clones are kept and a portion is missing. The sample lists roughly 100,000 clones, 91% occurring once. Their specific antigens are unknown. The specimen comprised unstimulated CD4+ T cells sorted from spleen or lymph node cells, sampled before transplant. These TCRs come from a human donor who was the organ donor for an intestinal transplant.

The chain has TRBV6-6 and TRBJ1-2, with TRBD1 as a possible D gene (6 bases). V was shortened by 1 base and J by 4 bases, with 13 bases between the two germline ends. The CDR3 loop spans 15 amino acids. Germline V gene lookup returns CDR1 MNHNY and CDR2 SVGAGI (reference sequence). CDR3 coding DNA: TGTGCCAGCAGTTACTTGGACAGCCGTCGCTATGGCTACACCTTC. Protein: CASSYLDSRRYGYTF.

The CDR3 coding sequence is TGTGCCAAGCTCAGGGACTCGCCCTACAATGAGCAGTTCTTC. Translating gives CAKLRDSPYNEQFF. The chain joins TRBV9 to TRBJ2-1; D perhaps matches TRBD2 (6 bases). Trimming left V 9 bases short and J 2 bases short, with 15 bases between. CDR3 length equals 14 residues. CDR1 and CDR2 from the germline V gene are SGDLS and YYNGEE.

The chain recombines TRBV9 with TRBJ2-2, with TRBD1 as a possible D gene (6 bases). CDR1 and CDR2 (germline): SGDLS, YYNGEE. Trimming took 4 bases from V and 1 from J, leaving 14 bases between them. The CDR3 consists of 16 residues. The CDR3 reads CASSPGVLLNTGELFF. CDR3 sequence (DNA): TGTGCCAGCAGCCCAGGGGTCCTACTGAACACCGGGGAGCTGTTTTTT. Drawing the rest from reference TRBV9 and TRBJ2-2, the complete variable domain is DSGVTQTPKHLITATGQRVTLRCSPRSGDLSVYWYQQSLDQGLQFLIQYYNGEERAKGNILERFSAQQFPDLHSELNLSSLELGDSALYFCASSPGVLLNTGELFFGEGSRLTVL.

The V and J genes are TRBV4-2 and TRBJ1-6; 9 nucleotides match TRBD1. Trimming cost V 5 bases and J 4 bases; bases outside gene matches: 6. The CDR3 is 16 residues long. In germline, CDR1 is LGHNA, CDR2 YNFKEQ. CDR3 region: CASSERQGVYNSPLHF. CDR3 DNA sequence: TGTGCCAGCAGCGAAAGACAGGGGGTGTATAATTCACCCCTCCACTTT.

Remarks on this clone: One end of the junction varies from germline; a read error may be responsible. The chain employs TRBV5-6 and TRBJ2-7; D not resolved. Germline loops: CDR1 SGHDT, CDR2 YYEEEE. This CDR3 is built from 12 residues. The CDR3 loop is CASSRTPYGQYF. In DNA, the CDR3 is TGTGCCAGCAGCAGAACCCCATACGGGCAGTACTTC.

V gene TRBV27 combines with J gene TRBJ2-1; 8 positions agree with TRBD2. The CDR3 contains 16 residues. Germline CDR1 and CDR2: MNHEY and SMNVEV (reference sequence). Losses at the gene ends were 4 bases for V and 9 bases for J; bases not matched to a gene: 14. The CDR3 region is CASSSGRGVQGSEQFF. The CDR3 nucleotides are TGTGCCAGCAGTTCCGGGCGGGGGGTCCAGGGTAGTGAGCAGTTCTTC.